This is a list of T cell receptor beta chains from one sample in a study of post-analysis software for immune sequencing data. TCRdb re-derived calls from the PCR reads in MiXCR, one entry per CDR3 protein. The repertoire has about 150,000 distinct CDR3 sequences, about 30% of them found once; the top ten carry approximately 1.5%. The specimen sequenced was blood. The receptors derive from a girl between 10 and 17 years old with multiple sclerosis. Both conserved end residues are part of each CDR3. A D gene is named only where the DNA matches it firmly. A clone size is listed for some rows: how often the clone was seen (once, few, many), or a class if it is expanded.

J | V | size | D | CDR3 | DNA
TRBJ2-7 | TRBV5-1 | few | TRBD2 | CASSRTSGRLVMSEQYF | TGCGCCAGCAGCCGGACTAGCGGGAGGCTCGTTATGAGCGAGCAGTACTTC
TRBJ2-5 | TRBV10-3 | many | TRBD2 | CAISESGGIQETQYF | TGTGCCATCAGTGAGTCGGGGGGGATCCAAGAGACCCAGTACTTC
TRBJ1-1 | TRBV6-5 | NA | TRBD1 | CASIVSGQEKAFF | TGTGCCAGCATCGTAAGCGGACAGGAGAAAGCTTTCTTT
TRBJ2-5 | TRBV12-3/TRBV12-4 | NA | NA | CASSFTGPQETQYF | TGTGCCAGCAGTTTCACGGGGCCCCAAGAGACCCAGTACTTC
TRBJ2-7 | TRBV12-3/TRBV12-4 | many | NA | CASSFEHQERKEQYF | TGTGCCAGCAGTTTCGAGCACCAAGAGAGGAAGGAGCAGTACTTC
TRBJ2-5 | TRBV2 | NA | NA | CASSEMGLIHYKQYF | TGTGCCAGCAGTGAAATGGGACTTATTCACTACAAGCAGTACTTC
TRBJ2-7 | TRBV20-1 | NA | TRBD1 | CSARYALGSETGLFTDGYEQYF | TGCAGTGCTAGATACGCCCTGGGCTCCGAGACAGGGCTTTTTACCGACGGCTACGAGCAGTACTTC
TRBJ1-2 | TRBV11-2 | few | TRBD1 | CASRRSQGAGYTF | TGTGCCAGCAGGCGGAGCCAGGGGGCTGGCTACACCTTC
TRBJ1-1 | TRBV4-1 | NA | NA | CASSQADGDGTEAFF | TGCGCCAGCAGCCAAGCGGACGGGGACGGCACTGAAGCTTTCTTT
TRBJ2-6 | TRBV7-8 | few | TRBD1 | CASRLTGLDFSGANVLTF | TGTGCCAGCAGACTGACAGGGCTCGACTTCTCTGGGGCCAACGTCCTGACTTTC
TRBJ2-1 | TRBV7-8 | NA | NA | CASSPRFNEQFF | TGTGCCAGCAGCCCCCGGTTCAATGAGCAGTTCTTC
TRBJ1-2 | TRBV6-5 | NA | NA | CASSPNGFRGTEGYTF | TGTGCCAGCAGCCCCAATGGGTTTAGGGGAACGGAAGGCTACACCTTC
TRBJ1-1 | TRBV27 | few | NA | CASSPWQPNTEAFF | TGTGCCAGCAGCCCATGGCAGCCGAACACTGAAGCTTTCTTT
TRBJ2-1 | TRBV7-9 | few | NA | CASSWENGQFF | TGTGCCAGCAGCTGGGAAAATGGGCAGTTCTTC
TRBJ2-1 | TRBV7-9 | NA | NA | CASSHGRDEQFF | TGTGCCAGCAGCCATGGCAGGGATGAGCAGTTCTTC
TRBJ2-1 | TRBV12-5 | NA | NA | CASGLSRVINEQFF | TGTGCTAGTGGTTTGTCCAGGGTCATTAATGAGCAGTTCTTC
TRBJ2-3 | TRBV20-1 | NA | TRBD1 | CSASRRDRGGTDTQYF | TGCAGTGCTAGTCGCAGGGACAGGGGTGGCACAGATACGCAGTATTTT
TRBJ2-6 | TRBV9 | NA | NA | CASSVPSGANVLTF | TGTGCCAGCAGCGTACCCTCTGGGGCCAACGTCCTGACTTTC
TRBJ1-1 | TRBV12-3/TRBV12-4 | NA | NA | CASSLRASTEAFF | TGTGCCAGCAGTTTAAGGGCCAGCACTGAAGCTTTCTTT
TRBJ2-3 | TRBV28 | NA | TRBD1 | CASSLSGYRGRTDTQYF | TGTGCCAGCAGTTTATCTGGCTACAGGGGGCGCACAGATACGCAGTATTTT
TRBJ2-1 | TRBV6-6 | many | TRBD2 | CASRGLAKNEQFF | TGTGCCAGCAGGGGACTAGCTAAAAATGAGCAGTTCTTC
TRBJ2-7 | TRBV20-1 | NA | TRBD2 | CSGRSAGGQEQYF | TGCAGTGGCAGATCAGCGGGAGGGCAAGAGCAGTACTTC
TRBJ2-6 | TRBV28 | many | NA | CASRRGSAGANVLTF | TGTGCCAGCAGACGAGGTTCTGCTGGGGCCAACGTCCTGACTTTC
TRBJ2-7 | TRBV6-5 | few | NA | CASSSYSAVYEQYF | TGTGCCAGCAGTTCATACAGTGCGGTGTACGAGCAGTACTTC
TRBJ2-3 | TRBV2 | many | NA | CASITQFTDTQYF | TGTGCCAGCATTACCCAGTTCACAGATACGCAGTATTTT
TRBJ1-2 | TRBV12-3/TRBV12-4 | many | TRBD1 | CASCSGGAMYGYTF | TGTGCCAGCTGTTCAGGGGGCGCGATGTATGGCTACACCTTC
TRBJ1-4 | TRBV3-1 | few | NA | CASSQVMNEKLFF | TGTGCCAGCAGCCAAGTCATGAATGAAAAACTGTTTTTT
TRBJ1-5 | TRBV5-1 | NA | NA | CASSFIGDSNQPQHF | TGCGCCAGCAGCTTTATTGGGGATAGCAATCAGCCCCAGCATTTT
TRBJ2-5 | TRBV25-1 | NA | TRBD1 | CAGRPGDRAHQETQYF | TGTGCCGGCAGGCCCGGGGACAGGGCTCACCAAGAGACCCAGTACTTC
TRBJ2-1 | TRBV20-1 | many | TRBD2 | CSARAREVSNEQFF | TGCAGTGCTAGAGCGCGGGAGGTCTCTAATGAGCAGTTCTTC
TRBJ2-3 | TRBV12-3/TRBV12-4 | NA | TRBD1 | CASSFWGQSADAQYF | TGTGCCAGCAGTTTTTGGGGACAGAGCGCAGATGCGCAGTATTTT
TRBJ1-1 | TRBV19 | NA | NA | CASSTRGGTEAFF | TGTGCCAGTAGTACCCGGGGGGGCACTGAAGCTTTCTTT
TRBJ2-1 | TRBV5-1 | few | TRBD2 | CASSSGLAGYNERFF | TGTGCCAGCAGCTCCGGTCTAGCGGGATACAATGAGCGGTTCTTC
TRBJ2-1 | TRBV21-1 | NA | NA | CASSKRTSGHNERFF | TGTGCCAGCAGCAAAAGGACTAGCGGACACAATGAGCGGTTCTTC